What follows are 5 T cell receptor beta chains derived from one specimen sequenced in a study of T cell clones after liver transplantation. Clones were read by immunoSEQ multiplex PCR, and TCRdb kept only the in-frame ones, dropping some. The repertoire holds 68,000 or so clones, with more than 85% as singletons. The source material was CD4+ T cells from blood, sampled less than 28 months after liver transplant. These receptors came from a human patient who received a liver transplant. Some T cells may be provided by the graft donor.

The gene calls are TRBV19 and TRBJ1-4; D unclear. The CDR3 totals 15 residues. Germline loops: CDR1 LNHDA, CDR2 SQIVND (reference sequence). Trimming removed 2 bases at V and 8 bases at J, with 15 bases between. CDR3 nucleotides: TGTGCCAGTAGTATAATCTGGGGAGGTAGGGAAAAACTGTTTTTT. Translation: CASSIIWGGREKLFF.

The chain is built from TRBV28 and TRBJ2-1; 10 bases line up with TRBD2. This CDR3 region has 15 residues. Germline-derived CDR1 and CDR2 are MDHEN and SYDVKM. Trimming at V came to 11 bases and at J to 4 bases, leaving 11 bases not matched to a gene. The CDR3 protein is CASKPGTSAYNEQFF. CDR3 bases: TGTGCCTCAAAACCCGGGACTAGCGCTTACAATGAGCAGTTCTTC.

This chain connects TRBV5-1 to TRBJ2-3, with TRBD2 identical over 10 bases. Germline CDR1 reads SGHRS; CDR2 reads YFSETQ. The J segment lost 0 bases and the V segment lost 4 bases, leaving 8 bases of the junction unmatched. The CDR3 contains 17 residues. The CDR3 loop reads CASSGSSGSISTDTQYF. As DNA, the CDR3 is TGCGCCAGCAGCGGGTCTAGCGGGAGTATTAGCACAGATACGCAGTATTTT.

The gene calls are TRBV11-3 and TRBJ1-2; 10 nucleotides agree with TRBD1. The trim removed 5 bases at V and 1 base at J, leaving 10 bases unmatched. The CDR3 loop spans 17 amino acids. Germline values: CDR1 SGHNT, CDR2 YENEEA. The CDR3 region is CASSPDRGQGDNYGYTF. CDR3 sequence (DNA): TGTGCCAGCAGCCCCGACCGTGGACAGGGGGATAACTATGGCTACACCTTC.

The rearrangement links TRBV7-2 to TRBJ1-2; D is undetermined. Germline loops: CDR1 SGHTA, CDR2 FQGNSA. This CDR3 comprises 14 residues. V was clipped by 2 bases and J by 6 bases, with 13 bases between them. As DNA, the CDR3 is TGTGCCAGCAGCTTAAGGTCCGAAATCCATGGCTACACCTTC. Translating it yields CASSLRSEIHGYTF.